Listed below are T cell receptor beta chains from one sample, sequenced in a study of blood T cell repertoires in COVID-19. Some clones are missing from TCRdb's copy, which holds only in-frame ones; the method was immunoSEQ multiplex PCR. The sample has fewer than 250,000 clones; 84% are singletons. Sequencing input: peripheral blood. These receptors all stem from an older woman with active or convalescent COVID-19. Each CDR3 is given with its conserved first and last residue. D genes are given only for firm matches. The listing skips clone size in some rows; elsewhere it reads once, few, many or a size class.

V gene: TRBV5-6; D gene: TRBD2; J gene: TRBJ2-7; clone size: NA; CDR3 DNA: TGTGCCAGCAGCTTGGTGCGGCTAGCGGGGGTTACCGAGCAGTACTTC; CDR3 protein: CASSLVRLAGVTEQYF
V gene: TRBV6-5; D gene: NA; J gene: TRBJ1-4; clone size: NA; CDR3 DNA: TGTGCCAGCAGTTACAGGGGTGCAACTAATGAAAAACTGTTTTTT; CDR3 protein: CASSYRGATNEKLFF
V gene: TRBV19; D gene: NA; J gene: TRBJ2-3; clone size: NA; CDR3 DNA: TGTGCCAGTAGACCAGATCCCCGCACAGATACGCAGTATTTT; CDR3 protein: CASRPDPRTDTQYF
V gene: TRBV28; D gene: NA; J gene: TRBJ1-1; clone size: NA; CDR3 DNA: TGTGCCAGCACCCTGGGACAATTGAACACTGAAGCTTTCTTT; CDR3 protein: CASTLGQLNTEAFF
V gene: TRBV6-5; D gene: TRBD2; J gene: TRBJ2-7; clone size: once; CDR3 DNA: TGTGCCAGCAGTCAGAGGACTAGCGGCTACGAGCAGTACTTC; CDR3 protein: CASSQRTSGYEQYF
V gene: TRBV24-1; D gene: NA; J gene: TRBJ1-4; clone size: NA; CDR3 DNA: TGTGCCACCAGTGATCGGCAGGGAGGATCGGTTGAAAAACTGTTTTTT; CDR3 protein: CATSDRQGGSVEKLFF
V gene: TRBV6-5; D gene: NA; J gene: TRBJ2-3; clone size: NA; CDR3 DNA: TGTGCCAGCAGCTATGAGGGACTGATCACAGATACGCAGTATTTT; CDR3 protein: CASSYEGLITDTQYF
V gene: TRBV28; D gene: NA; J gene: TRBJ1-1; clone size: NA; CDR3 DNA: TGTGCCAGCAGTTTAATACGAGGAAACACTGAAGCTTTCTTT; CDR3 protein: CASSLIRGNTEAFF
V gene: TRBV5-4; D gene: NA; J gene: TRBJ1-3; clone size: NA; CDR3 DNA: TGTGCCAGCAGCAAAAAACAGGGACAAATCGACACCATATATTTT; CDR3 protein: CASSKKQGQIDTIYF
V gene: TRBV6-5; D gene: NA; J gene: TRBJ2-7; clone size: NA; CDR3 DNA: TGTGCCAGCAGTATACAGGGATACGAGCAGTACTTC; CDR3 protein: CASSIQGYEQYF
V gene: TRBV2; D gene: NA; J gene: TRBJ1-2; clone size: NA; CDR3 DNA: TGTGCCAGCAATTTCAGGGAAGACGGTGGCTACACCTTC; CDR3 protein: CASNFREDGGYTF
V gene: TRBV11-3; D gene: NA; J gene: TRBJ2-2; clone size: NA; CDR3 DNA: TGTGCCAGCAGCCCAGGGGCAGCTTTGGGGGAGCTGTTTTTT; CDR3 protein: CASSPGAALGELFF
V gene: TRBV25-1; D gene: NA; J gene: TRBJ2-3; clone size: NA; CDR3 DNA: TGTGCCAGCAGTATGACTTTCACAGATACGCAGTATTTT; CDR3 protein: CASSMTFTDTQYF
V gene: TRBV5-1; D gene: NA; J gene: TRBJ2-7; clone size: NA; CDR3 DNA: TGCGCCAGCAGCTTCGAACAGACCTACGAGCAGTACTTC; CDR3 protein: CASSFEQTYEQYF
V gene: TRBV4-1; D gene: TRBD2; J gene: TRBJ2-7; clone size: NA; CDR3 DNA: TGCGCCAGCAGCCAAAATAGCGGGCAGTACTACGAGCAGTACTTC; CDR3 protein: CASSQNSGQYYEQYF
V gene: TRBV5-1; D gene: TRBD1; J gene: TRBJ2-1; clone size: NA; CDR3 DNA: TGCGCCAGCAGCCTTTGGACAGGGAAGGACAATGAGCAGTTCTTC; CDR3 protein: CASSLWTGKDNEQFF
V gene: TRBV6-5; D gene: NA; J gene: TRBJ1-2; clone size: few; CDR3 DNA: TGTGCCAGCAGTTGGTCGGGGGAGGACGGCTACACCTTC; CDR3 protein: CASSWSGEDGYTF
V gene: TRBV28; D gene: NA; J gene: TRBJ1-3; clone size: NA; CDR3 DNA: TGTGCCAGCAGTCCCTGGGACAAATCTTTCTCTGGAAACACCATATATTTT; CDR3 protein: CASSPWDKSFSGNTIYF